This T cell receptor beta chain emerged from a study of spatial heterogeneity in lung cancer. Across the study: A strong correlation was found between TCR transcript counts in tumor regions and a T cell module score derived from matched bulk RNA-seq. Study results and caveats: Counts that tracked tumor mutation counts were those of expanded intratumoral alpha and beta TCRs.

The CDR3 spans 14 residues. Trimming took 5 bases from V and 2 from J, leaving 13 bases between them. Germline V gene sequence: CDR1 MDHEN, CDR2 SYDVKM. Time point in this sample: sample taken at primary tumor resection. A total of fewer than 80 untreated early-stage non-small cell lung cancer patients served as donors. TCRdb processed the 5' RACE reads anew with MiXCR; each CDR3 protein has one entry. The table records over 10,000 distinct CDR3 sequences, roughly 5.6% of them present only once. This clonotype is classed as medium-sized. Its matching antigen is unknown. This beta chain is off target for a library built for alpha chains, so its abundance means little.

This chain links TRBV28 with TRBJ2-7; D is possibly TRBD1 or TRBD2 (5 bases each). The receptor was isolated from a male donor with early-stage non-small cell lung cancer. This specimen was lung tumor tissue, taken at surgery. The DNA of the CDR3 is TGTGCCAGCAGTCGACTGGGACCACCCTACGAGCAGTACTTC. Amino acids: CASSRLGPPYEQYF.